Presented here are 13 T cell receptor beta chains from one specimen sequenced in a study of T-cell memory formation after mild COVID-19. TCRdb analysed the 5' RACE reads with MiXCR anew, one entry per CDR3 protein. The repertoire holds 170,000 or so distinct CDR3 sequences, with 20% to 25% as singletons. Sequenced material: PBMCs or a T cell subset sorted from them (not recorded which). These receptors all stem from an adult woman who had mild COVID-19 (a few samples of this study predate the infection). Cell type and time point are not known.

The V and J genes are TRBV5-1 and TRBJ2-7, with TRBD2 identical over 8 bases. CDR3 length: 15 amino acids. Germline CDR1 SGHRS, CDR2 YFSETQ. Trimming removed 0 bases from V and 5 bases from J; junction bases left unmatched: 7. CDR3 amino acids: CASSLAGLVLDEQYF. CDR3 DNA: TGCGCCAGCAGCTTGGCGGGACTAGTTTTGGACGAGCAGTACTTC.

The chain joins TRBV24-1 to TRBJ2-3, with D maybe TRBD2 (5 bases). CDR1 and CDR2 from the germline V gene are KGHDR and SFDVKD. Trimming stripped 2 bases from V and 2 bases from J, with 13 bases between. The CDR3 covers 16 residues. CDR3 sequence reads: CATSDSPSGVTDTQYF. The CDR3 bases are TGTGCCACCAGTGATTCGCCCAGCGGAGTCACAGATACGCAGTATTTT.

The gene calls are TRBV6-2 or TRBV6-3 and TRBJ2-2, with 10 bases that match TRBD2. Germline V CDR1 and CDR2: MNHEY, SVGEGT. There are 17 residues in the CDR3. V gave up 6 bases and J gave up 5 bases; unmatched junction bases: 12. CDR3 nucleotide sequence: TGTGCCAGCAGCCTAGAATTAGCGGGAGGCGAAACCGGGGAGCTGTTTTTT. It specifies CASSLELAGGETGELFF.

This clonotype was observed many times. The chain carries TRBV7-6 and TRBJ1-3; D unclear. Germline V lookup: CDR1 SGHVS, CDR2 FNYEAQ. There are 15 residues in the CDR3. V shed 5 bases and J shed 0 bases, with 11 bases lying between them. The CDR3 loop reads CASSPTPSSGNTIYF. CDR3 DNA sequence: TGTGCCAGCAGCCCGACGCCCAGCTCTGGAAACACCATATATTTT.

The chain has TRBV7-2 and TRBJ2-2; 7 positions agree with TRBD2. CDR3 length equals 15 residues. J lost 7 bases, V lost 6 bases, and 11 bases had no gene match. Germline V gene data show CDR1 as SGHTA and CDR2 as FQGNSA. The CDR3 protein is CASSYQTSLVGELFF. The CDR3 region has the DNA TGTGCCAGCAGTTACCAGACTAGCTTGGTCGGGGAGCTGTTTTTT.

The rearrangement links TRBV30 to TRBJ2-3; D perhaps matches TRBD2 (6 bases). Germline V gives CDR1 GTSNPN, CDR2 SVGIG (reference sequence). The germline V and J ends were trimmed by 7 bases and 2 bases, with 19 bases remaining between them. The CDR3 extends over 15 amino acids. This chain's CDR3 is CALWVGRSITDTQYF. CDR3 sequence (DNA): TGTGCCTTATGGGTGGGGAGGAGTATCACAGATACGCAGTATTTT.

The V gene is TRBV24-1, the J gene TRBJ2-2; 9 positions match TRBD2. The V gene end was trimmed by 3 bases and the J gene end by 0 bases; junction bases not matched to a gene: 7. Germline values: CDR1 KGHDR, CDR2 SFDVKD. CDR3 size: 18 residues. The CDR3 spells CATSDRLAGVPNTGELFF. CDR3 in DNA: TGTGCCACCAGTGATCGATTAGCGGGGGTACCGAACACCGGGGAGCTGTTTTTT.

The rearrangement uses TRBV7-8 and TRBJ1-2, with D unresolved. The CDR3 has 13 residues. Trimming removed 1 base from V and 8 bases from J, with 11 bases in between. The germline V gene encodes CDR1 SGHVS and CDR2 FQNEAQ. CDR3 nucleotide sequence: TGTGCCAGCAGCTTAGGGCAGGTCGACGGCTACACCTTC. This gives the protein CASSLGQVDGYTF.

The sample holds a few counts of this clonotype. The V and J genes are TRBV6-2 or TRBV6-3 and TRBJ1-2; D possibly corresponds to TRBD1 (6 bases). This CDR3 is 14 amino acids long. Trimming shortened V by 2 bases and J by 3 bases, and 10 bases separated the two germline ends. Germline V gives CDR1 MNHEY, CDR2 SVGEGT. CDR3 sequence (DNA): TGTGCCAGCAGTTACCCAGGGGTGGACTATGGCTACACCTTC. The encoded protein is CASSYPGVDYGYTF.

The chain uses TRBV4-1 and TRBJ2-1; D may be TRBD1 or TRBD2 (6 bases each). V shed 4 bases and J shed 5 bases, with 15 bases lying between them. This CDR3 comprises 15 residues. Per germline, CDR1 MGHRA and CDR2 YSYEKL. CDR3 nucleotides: TGCGCCAGCAGCCCCTACGGGGGCGACGACAATGAGCAGTTCTTC. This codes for CASSPYGGDDNEQFF.

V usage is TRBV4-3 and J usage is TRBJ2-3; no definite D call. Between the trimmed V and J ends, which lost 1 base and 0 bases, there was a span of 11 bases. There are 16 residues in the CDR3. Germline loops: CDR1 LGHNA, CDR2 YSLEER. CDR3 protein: CASSQVIGSSTDTQYF. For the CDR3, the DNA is TGCGCCAGCAGCCAAGTCATCGGCTCGAGCACAGATACGCAGTATTTT.

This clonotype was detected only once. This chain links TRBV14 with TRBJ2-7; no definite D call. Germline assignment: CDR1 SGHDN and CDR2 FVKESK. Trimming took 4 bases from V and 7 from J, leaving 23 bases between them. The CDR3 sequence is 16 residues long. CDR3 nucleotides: TGTGCCAGCAGCCCCCCACCGCACCGGTCCCTGGGGGAGCAGTACTTC. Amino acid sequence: CASSPPPHRSLGEQYF.

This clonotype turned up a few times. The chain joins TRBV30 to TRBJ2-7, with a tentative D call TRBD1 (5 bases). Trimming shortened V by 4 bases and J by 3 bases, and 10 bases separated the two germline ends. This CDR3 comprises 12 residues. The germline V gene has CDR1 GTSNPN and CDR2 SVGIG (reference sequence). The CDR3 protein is CAWTGNHYEQYF. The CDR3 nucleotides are TGTGCCTGGACAGGGAATCACTACGAGCAGTACTTC.